This paragraph covers one TCR beta chain sequence. Its antigen is unknown. This record belongs to a study of cytomegalovirus exposure and HLA in healthy donors. In the study overall: Earlier sequencing of some 190 million T cells yielded nearly 120 million unique TCR beta sequences. Study-level results: Accounts indicate the classifier identified cytomegalovirus status with strong specificity and sensitivity.

The PCR contained 60 Vbeta and 13 Jbeta primers. Data came from immunoSEQ multiplex PCR; TCRdb stores just in-frame clones and leaves some out. The repertoire holds some 200,000 clones, 82% seen once, with approximately 0.8% in the top ten. Per the germline V gene, CDR1 is MNHEY and CDR2 is SVGAGI. The trim removed 5 bases at V and 4 bases at J, leaving 8 bases unmatched. This CDR3 has 15 amino acids. This TCR was recovered from a woman younger than 30 in good health and CMV-seronegative. Material for sequencing was PBMCs. The chain employs TRBV6-5 and TRBJ2-1; 7 bases are shared with TRBD1. The CDR3 nucleotides read TGTGCCAGCAGTAGGGGACAGCCCCTATACAATGAGCAGTTCTTC. This gives the protein CASSRGQPLYNEQFF.